This TCR beta chain was found in a study of vaccination and CD4 T cells after COVID-19. Time point indicated: late sampling 161 to 241 days after vaccination in a few convalescent patients. Positive PCR dates covered March to December 2020, before US Alpha, Beta and Delta variants. Of note for this clonotype: At one end the junction does not follow the germline gene, possibly because of a read error.

MiXCR was run by TCRdb on the PCR reads, yielding one entry per CDR3 protein. The sample records approximately 36,000 distinct CDR3 sequences, around 39% being singletons. Germline CDR1 and CDR2: MDHEN and SYDVKM. The CDR3 runs 18 residues. The source is a human donor who had recovered from COVID-19. Sequenced material: CD4+ T cells from blood, taken about 7 months after SARS-CoV-2 vaccination. The V gene is TRBV28, the J gene TRBJ1-5, with 7 bases lining up with TRBD1. The CDR3 coding sequence is TGTGCCAGCAGTTTATTAACGGGGGTAGGGACAGACAATCGGCCCCAGCATTTT. Its protein product is CASSLLTGVGTDNRPQHF.